The 21 T cell receptor beta chains below all came from one sample that was sequenced in a study of T-cell reconstitution after alpha-beta-depleted transplantation in children. TCRbeta library construction was performed incorporating unique molecular identifiers. MiXCR, applied by TCRdb to the PCR reads, yields one record per CDR3 protein. The data hold some 590,000 distinct CDR3 sequences, with 8% to 11% observed a single time. Sequencing was performed on PBMCs from the stem cell graft donor, taken from the stem cell graft. These receptors all stem from a human donor who donated a stem cell graft to a child with acute myeloid leukemia.

In its sample, this clonotype was seen a few times. The DNA for the CDR3 is TGTGCCAGCAGTTCGGAATTACAGGGGAGGGCCGGGGAGCTGTTTTTT. It encodes CASSSELQGRAGELFF. V and J are TRBV27 and TRBJ2-2; TRBD1 or TRBD2 may be the D gene (7 bases each). In germline, CDR1 is MNHEY, CDR2 SMNVEV (reference sequence). Trimming removed 4 bases from V and 6 bases from J, with 18 bases in between. The CDR3 has 16 amino acids.

This clonotype has more than one count but fewer than ten. The V gene is TRBV10-3, the J gene TRBJ2-3; 14 bases match TRBD2. The CDR3 runs to 16 residues. V gave up 6 bases and J gave up 5 bases; unmatched junction bases: 7. Germline CDR1 is ENHRY and CDR2 is SYGVKD. The CDR3 DNA is TGTGCCATCAGGAAGACTAGCGGGAGGGCGGGAGATACGCAGTATTTT. Its translation: CAIRKTSGRAGDTQYF.

The genes are TRBV3-1 and TRBJ2-2, with 8 bases aligning to TRBD2. Trimming at V came to 4 bases and at J to 3 bases, leaving 4 bases not matched to a gene. This CDR3 contains 15 residues. Germline CDR1 reads LGHDT; CDR2 reads YNNKEL (reference sequence). CDR3 residues: CASSPRTSYTGELFF. For the CDR3, the DNA is TGTGCCAGCAGCCCTCGGACTAGCTACACCGGGGAGCTGTTTTTT. Supplemented by reference TRBV3-1 and TRBJ2-2, the full variable domain reads DTAVSQTPKYLVTQMGNDKSIKCEQNLGHDTMYWYKQDSKKFLKIMFSYNNKELIINETVPNRFSPKSPDKAHLNLHINSLELGDSAVYFCASSPRTSYTGELFFGEGSRLTVL.

This clonotype was recorded a few times. This sequence joins TRBV18 and TRBJ2-7; D possibly matches TRBD1 or TRBD2 (5 bases each). In germline, CDR1 is KGHSH, CDR2 LQKENI. The CDR3 is made up of 13 amino acids. Trimming took 5 bases from V and 4 from J, leaving 12 bases between them. For the CDR3, the DNA is TGTGCCAGCTCAACCGGGACCAAATACGAGCAGTACTTC. Translation: CASSTGTKYEQYF.

This clonotype has ten or more counts. At one of its ends the junction is not consistent with the germline gene, which may arise from a read error. This sequence joins TRBV5-6 and TRBJ2-7, with D unclear. There are 13 residues in the CDR3. Germline V gene data show CDR1 as SGHDT and CDR2 as YYEEEE. CDR3 nucleotide sequence: TGTGCCAGCAGCTTGTGGGCAGGCACAGTAATGCGCTTC. This encodes CASSLWAGTVMRF.

In this sample, this clonotype turned up a few times. The chain's CDR3 is CASRARVEDTQYF. DNA for the CDR3: TGCGCCAGCAGGGCCAGGGTCGAAGATACGCAGTATTTT. J is TRBJ2-3 and V is TRBV5-1; perhaps TRBD1 as D (5 bases). There are 13 residues in the CDR3. Germline V gives CDR1 SGHRS, CDR2 YFSETQ. The V gene lost 5 bases and the J gene lost 5 bases, with 12 bases spanning the gap.

The J gene is TRBJ1-1, the V gene TRBV29-1, with a possible D match to TRBD1 (6 bases). This CDR3 contains 14 residues. V lost 4 bases to trimming and J lost 4 bases, with 16 bases between them. Germline lookup yields CDR1 SQVTM and CDR2 ANQGSEA. The CDR3 loop is CSVALGAWGTEAFF. The CDR3 DNA reads TGCAGCGTTGCCTTGGGGGCCTGGGGCACTGAAGCTTTCTTT.

The chain recombines TRBV5-5 with TRBJ2-3; the D is unclear. Germline-derived CDR1 and CDR2 are SGHKS and YYEKEE (reference sequence). The CDR3 runs 15 residues. Trimming left V 4 bases short and J 0 bases short, with 12 bases between. CDR3: CASSPTESSTDTQYF. CDR3 coding DNA: TGTGCCAGCAGCCCTACAGAGTCTAGCACAGATACGCAGTATTTT.

The chain is built from TRBV29-1 and TRBJ2-5; unclear D gene. The CDR3 loop spans 11 amino acids. CDR1 SQVTM and CDR2 ANQGSEA come from the germline V gene. The CDR3 reads CRGYRQETQYF. The CDR3 nucleotides read TGCAGAGGGTACAGACAAGAGACCCAGTACTTC.

This clonotype has at least ten counts. The V and J genes are TRBV7-2 and TRBJ1-6; possible D gene TRBD1, 6 bases. Germline CDR1 reads SGHTA; CDR2 reads FQGNSA. This CDR3 is 15 amino acids long. V was trimmed by 5 bases and J by 5 bases, leaving 13 bases between them. As DNA, the CDR3 is TGTGCCAGCAGCCGAGGGGGTAGAGATAATTCACCCCTCCACTTT. It translates to CASSRGGRDNSPLHF.

At least ten counts were recorded for this clonotype. J is TRBJ2-3 and V is TRBV20-1; 7 bases line up with TRBD2. The germline gives CDR1 DFQATT, CDR2 SNEGSKA (reference sequence). This CDR3 has 12 amino acids. Unmatched junction bases numbered 6, after V lost 6 bases and J lost 6 bases. The DNA of the CDR3 is TGCAGTGCCCCGAGGGGAGGGGATACGCAGTATTTT. This codes for CSAPRGGDTQYF.

The chain couples TRBV6-4 to TRBJ2-1; 9 bases fit TRBD2. V lost 4 bases and J lost 0; bases outside the gene matches: 10. Germline V gives CDR1 MRHNA, CDR2 SNTAGT. This CDR3 region has 18 residues. The DNA of the CDR3 is TGTGCCAGCAGTGCCTCTACTAGCGGGTCGGCCTCCTACAATGAGCAGTTCTTC. Amino acid sequence: CASSASTSGSASYNEQFF.

A few counts support this clonotype. The chain links TRBV6-5 to TRBJ2-7; a possible D gene is TRBD1 (5 bases). This CDR3 comprises 13 residues. Germline values: CDR1 MNHEY, CDR2 SVGAGI. The V and J ends lost 0 bases and 5 bases respectively, with 8 bases between them. This chain's CDR3 is CASSYSAGNEQYF. CDR3 DNA: TGTGCCAGCAGTTACTCAGCAGGGAACGAGCAGTACTTC.

This clonotype was found many times. The V gene is TRBV6-6, the J gene TRBJ2-7; 7 nucleotides agree with TRBD2. The ends lost 4 bases at V and 7 bases at J; junction bases unmatched: 1. The germline V gene has CDR1 MNHNY and CDR2 SVGAGI (reference sequence). The CDR3 totals 11 residues. The CDR3 DNA sequence: TGTGCCAGCAGTTGGGGGGGGGAGCAGTACTTC. Its protein is CASSWGGEQYF.

This clonotype has a count of ten or more. The chain couples TRBV7-2 to TRBJ2-3; the D gene is possibly TRBD2 (5 bases). In germline, CDR1 is SGHTA, CDR2 FQGNSA. This CDR3 comprises 16 residues. V shed 7 bases and J shed 1 base, with 18 bases lying between them. CDR3 sequence: CASTSAFGMGTDTQYF. DNA for the CDR3: TGTGCCAGCACCTCCGCCTTCGGGATGGGCACAGATACGCAGTATTTT.

This clonotype was seen at least ten times. The rearrangement uses TRBV7-8 and TRBJ1-4, with D uncertain. The germline V and J ends were trimmed by 4 bases and 0 bases, with 12 bases remaining between them. The germline V gene has CDR1 SGHVS and CDR2 FQNEAQ. The CDR3 consists of 16 residues. The CDR3 loop reads CASSYRAYATNEKLFF. The CDR3 coding sequence is TGTGCCAGCAGCTACCGGGCCTATGCAACTAATGAAAAACTGTTTTTT.

V and J are TRBV20-1 and TRBJ2-7, with 10 bases identical to TRBD2. Germline CDR1 DFQATT, CDR2 SNEGSKA (reference sequence). V shed 7 bases and J 3 bases; nucleotides not matched to a gene: 6. CDR3 length: 13 amino acids. This CDR3 reads CSGTSGNYYEQYF. CDR3 nucleotide sequence: TGCAGTGGAACTAGCGGGAACTACTACGAGCAGTACTTC.

The rearrangement links TRBV20-1 to TRBJ2-3; possibly TRBD2 for D (7 bases). The germline V gene has CDR1 DFQATT and CDR2 SNEGSKA (reference sequence). There are 16 residues in the CDR3. Between the trimmed V and J ends, which lost 5 bases and 2 bases, there was a span of 20 bases. The chain's CDR3 is CSAFQPRGGSTDTQYF. CDR3 bases: TGCAGTGCTTTCCAACCTAGGGGGGGCTCCACAGATACGCAGTATTTT.

This clonotype was observed a few times. The CDR3 DNA reads as TGCGCCAGCAGCTCGGGACTAGCGGTCAATGAGCAGTTCTTC. This gives the protein CASSSGLAVNEQFF. The chain has TRBV5-1 and TRBJ2-1; 11 bases map to TRBD2. Trimming cost V 3 bases and J 6 bases; bases outside gene matches: 2. CDR1 is SGHRS, CDR2 YFSETQ, per germline. This CDR3 has 14 amino acids.

Ten or more counts support this clonotype. The CDR3 region is CASSAGIGRVNTEAFF. In nucleotides, the CDR3 is TGTGCCAGCAGCGCCGGAATCGGACGGGTGAACACTGAAGCTTTCTTT. The chain recombines TRBV7-3 with TRBJ1-1; the D is unclear. Germline values: CDR1 SGHTA, CDR2 FQGTGA. The CDR3 is made up of 16 amino acids. Trimming removed 5 bases at V and 0 bases at J, with 16 bases between.

This clonotype was counted only a few times. The chain couples TRBV30 to TRBJ1-2; D ambiguous. The V and J ends lost 8 bases and 0 bases respectively, with 7 bases between them. The germline CDR1 and CDR2 sequences are GTSNPN and SVGIG (reference sequence). The CDR3 has 11 residues. CDR3 bases: TGTGCCCACGGGGCTAACTATGGCTACACCTTC. This gives the protein CAHGANYGYTF. Full variable domain (rest looked up from reference TRBV30 and TRBJ1-2): SQTIHQWPATLVQPVGSPLSLECTVEGTSNPNLYWYRQAAGRGLQLLFYSVGIGQISSEVPQNLSASRPQDRQFILSSKKLLLSDSGFYLCAHGANYGYTFGSGTRLTVV.